This TCR beta chain was sequenced in a study of blood T cell repertoires in COVID-19. Overall study context: Acute-phase and convalescent COVID-19 samples originated in the United States, Italy and Spain.

TCRdb's copy holds only in-frame clones and misses some; the assay was immunoSEQ multiplex PCR. This sample yields 330,000 or so clones, of which roughly 87% are seen a single time; 2.5% to 3% belongs to the top ten. The participants were between about 18 and 90 years old and came from fewer than 25 US areas. In assigning cohorts, the study relied on participant-reported clinical history. Two consecutive negative NP/OP PCR tests, clearance, or resolved symptoms defined Cohort 3 recovery. Trimming shortened V by 4 bases and J by 10 bases, and 17 bases separated the two germline ends. The CDR3 is made up of 15 amino acids. The germline V gene encodes CDR1 SEHNR and CDR2 FQNEAQ (reference sequence).

Sequencing was performed on PBMCs or T cells enriched from blood (not recorded which). The sequence derives from a woman between 25 and 40 years old who had recovered from COVID-19. The chain has TRBV7-9 and TRBJ1-6, with D maybe TRBD1 (6 bases). CDR3 amino acids: CASSSSRGIGSPLHF. The CDR3 region has the DNA TGTGCCAGCAGCTCAAGCAGGGGAATAGGGTCACCCCTCCACTTT.